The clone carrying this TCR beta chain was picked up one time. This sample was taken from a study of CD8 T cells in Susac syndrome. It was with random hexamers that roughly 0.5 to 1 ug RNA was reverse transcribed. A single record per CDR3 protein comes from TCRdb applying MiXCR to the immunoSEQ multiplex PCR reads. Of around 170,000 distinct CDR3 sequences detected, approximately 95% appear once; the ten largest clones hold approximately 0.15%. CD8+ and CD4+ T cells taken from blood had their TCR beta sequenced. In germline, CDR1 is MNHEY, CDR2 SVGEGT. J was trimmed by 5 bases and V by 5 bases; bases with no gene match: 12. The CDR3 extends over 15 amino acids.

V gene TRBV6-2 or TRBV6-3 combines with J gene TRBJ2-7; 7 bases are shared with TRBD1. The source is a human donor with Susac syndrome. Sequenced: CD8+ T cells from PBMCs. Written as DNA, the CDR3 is TGTGCCAGCAGTACATTAGAAGGGGGCAGGAACGAGCAGTACTTC. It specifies CASSTLEGGRNEQYF.